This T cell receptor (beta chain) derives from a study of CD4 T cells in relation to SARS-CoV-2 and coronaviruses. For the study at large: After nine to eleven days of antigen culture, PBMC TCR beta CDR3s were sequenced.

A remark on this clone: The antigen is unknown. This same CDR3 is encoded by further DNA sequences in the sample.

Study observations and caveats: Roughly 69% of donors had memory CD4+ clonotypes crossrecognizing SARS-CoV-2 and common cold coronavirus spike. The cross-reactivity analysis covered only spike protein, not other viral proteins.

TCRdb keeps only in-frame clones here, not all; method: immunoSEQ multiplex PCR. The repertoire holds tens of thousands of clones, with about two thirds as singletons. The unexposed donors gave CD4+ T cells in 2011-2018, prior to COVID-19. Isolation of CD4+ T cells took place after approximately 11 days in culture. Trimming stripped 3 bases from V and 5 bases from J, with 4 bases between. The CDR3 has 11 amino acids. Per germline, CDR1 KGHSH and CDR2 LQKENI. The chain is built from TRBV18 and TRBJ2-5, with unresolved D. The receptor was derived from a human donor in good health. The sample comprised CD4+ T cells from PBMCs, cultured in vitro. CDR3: CASSPGETQYF. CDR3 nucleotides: TGTGCCAGCTCACCCGGGGAGACCCAGTACTTC. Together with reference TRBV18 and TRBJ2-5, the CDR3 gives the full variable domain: NAGVMQNPRHLVRRRGQEARLRCSPMKGHSHVYWYRQLPEEGLKFMVYLQKENIIDESGMPKERFSAEFPKEGPSILRIQQVVRGDSAAYFCASSPGETQYFGPGTRLLVL.